What follows are 20 T cell receptor beta chains derived from one specimen sequenced in a study of cytomegalovirus exposure and HLA in healthy donors. The PCR ran on 60 Vbeta and 13 Jbeta primers. Sequencing used immunoSEQ multiplex PCR; TCRdb keeps in-frame clones, though not all of them. The sample consists of roughly 100,000 clones, about 12% of them appearing once. The sequencing sample was made of PBMCs. These TCRs come from a man aged 40-55 years in good health and CMV-seropositive.

This clone was detected a few times. Other DNA sequences in this specimen translate into the identical CDR3. The V call is TRBV27, the J call TRBJ1-2, with TRBD1 as a possible D gene (5 bases). CDR3 size: 13 residues. CDR1 and CDR2 (germline): MNHEY, SMNVEV (reference sequence). V was shortened by 6 bases and J by 2 bases, with 10 bases between the two germline ends. CDR3 sequence: CASSLKGNYGYTF. The CDR3 DNA sequence: TGTGCCAGCAGCCTGAAGGGGAACTATGGCTACACCTTC.

The chain combines TRBV7-9 with TRBJ2-1; 11 bases fit TRBD2. Trimming took 5 bases from V and 5 from J; bases not matched to a gene: 5. In germline, CDR1 is SEHNR, CDR2 FQNEAQ (reference sequence). The CDR3 is made up of 15 amino acids. In DNA, the CDR3 is TGTGCCAGCAGCCACGGGACTAGCGGCCACAATGAGCAGTTCTTC. Amino acid sequence: CASSHGTSGHNEQFF.

This clone was observed a handful of times. The rearrangement links TRBV4-1 to TRBJ2-5, with D possibly TRBD2 on 5 matching bases. V dropped 5 bases and J dropped 4 bases, with 11 bases sitting between them. Per germline, CDR1 MGHRA and CDR2 YSYEKL. The CDR3 is made up of 13 amino acids. CDR3 nucleotide sequence: TGCGCCAGCAGCAGAGGGCCGAGAGAGACCCAGTACTTC. Translation: CASSRGPRETQYF.

For the CDR3, the DNA is TGTGCCAGCAGCCAAGATCCGGCCGGGAGGGGGCGCGAGCAGTACTTC. Its translation is CASSQDPAGRGREQYF. V and J are TRBV4-2 and TRBJ2-7, with D possibly matching TRBD2 (8 bases). This CDR3 spans 16 amino acids. V was pared by 0 bases and J by 6 bases, with 18 bases between. CDR1 is LGHNA and CDR2 is YNFKEQ in the germline V gene.

Only a few counts were recorded for this clone. The chain links TRBV27 to TRBJ2-7, with D maybe TRBD1 (6 bases). The CDR3 has 15 amino acids. V lost 4 bases and J 1 base, leaving 14 bases between the germline ends. From germline, CDR1 is MNHEY and CDR2 SMNVEV (reference sequence). DNA for the CDR3: TGTGCCAGCAGTTCGGTACAGGGAGAATCCTACGAGCAGTACTTC. As protein: CASSSVQGESYEQYF.

This clone was counted between two and nine times. The chain uses TRBV9 and TRBJ1-2; TRBD1 matches at 9 bases. This CDR3 has 14 amino acids. The junction had 5 bases not matched to a gene; V was cut back by 4 bases and J by 4 bases. Germline V gene data show CDR1 as SGDLS and CDR2 as YYNGEE. The CDR3 DNA follows: TGTGCCAGCAGCTTGGGACAGGGAGGCTATGGCTACACCTTC. It yields the protein CASSLGQGGYGYTF. Combining the CDR3 with reference TRBV9 and TRBJ1-2 gives the whole variable domain DSGVTQTPKHLITATGQRVTLRCSPRSGDLSVYWYQQSLDQGLQFLIQYYNGEERAKGNILERFSAQQFPDLHSELNLSSLELGDSALYFCASSLGQGGYGYTFGSGTRLTVV.

This clone has just a few counts. The rearrangement joins TRBV19 to TRBJ2-6; TRBD1 matches at 7 bases. Germline-derived CDR1 and CDR2 are LNHDA and SQIVND (reference sequence). The CDR3 contains 21 residues. Trimming cost V 4 bases and J 1 base; bases outside gene matches: 19. The CDR3 spells CASSTARGQGSKKSGANVLTF. The DNA for the CDR3 is TGTGCCAGTAGTACCGCAAGGGGGCAGGGGTCTAAAAAATCTGGGGCCAACGTCCTGACTTTC.

This clone was counted between two and nine times. The CDR3 DNA sequence: TGCGCCAGCAGCCAAGGCTGGTCACGGGGGGGGCTGGAAGAACTGTTTTTT. This gives the protein CASSQGWSRGGLEELFF. This chain joins TRBV4-3 and TRBJ1-4; weak D call: TRBD1 (6 bases). Germline V gene data show CDR1 as LGHNA and CDR2 as YSLEER. The CDR3 sequence is 17 residues long. Trimming pared 1 base from V and 12 bases from J, leaving 24 bases between.

This clone appeared a few times. This sequence joins TRBV7-3 and TRBJ2-1; 8 nucleotides line up with TRBD2. The germline V gene encodes CDR1 SGHTA and CDR2 FQGTGA. This CDR3 contains 16 residues. V trimming: 4 bases; J trimming: 7 bases; junction bases outside the gene matches: 12. The DNA for the CDR3 is TGTGCCAGCAGCTCCGGGACTAGTGTCTCGAGGAATGAGCAGTTCTTC. This codes for CASSSGTSVSRNEQFF.

This clone was seen only a few times. This rearrangement joins TRBV7-7 to TRBJ2-1, with 11 bases lining up with TRBD2. The V gene's germline CDR1 is SSHAT and CDR2 FNYEAQ (reference sequence). With V trimmed by 4 bases and J by 9 bases, 11 bases remained unmatched. The CDR3 covers 16 residues. CDR3 loop: CASSSVAGGPVGEQFF. The CDR3 DNA follows: TGTGCCAGCAGCTCCGTAGCGGGAGGGCCCGTCGGTGAGCAGTTCTTC.

This clone was observed a few times. The chain combines TRBV7-2 with TRBJ1-2; 12 bases map to TRBD1. Losses at the gene ends were 4 bases for V and 2 bases for J; bases not matched to a gene: 11. The CDR3 extends over 18 amino acids. CDR1 is SGHTA, CDR2 FQGNSA, per germline. The CDR3 reads CASSWGAGQGAINYGYTF. The DNA for the CDR3 is TGTGCCAGCAGCTGGGGGGCGGGACAGGGGGCGATCAACTATGGCTACACCTTC.

As regards this clone: The sample holds other DNA sequences that translate to the same CDR3. The J gene is TRBJ1-5, the V gene TRBV30; a weak D match, TRBD1 (5 bases). The CDR3 contains 14 residues. V lost 0 bases and J 6 bases, leaving 12 bases between the germline ends. Germline values: CDR1 GTSNPN, CDR2 SVGIG (reference sequence). The CDR3 nucleotides are TGTGCCTGGAGTGTACAAACAGGAACTCAGCCCCAGCATTTT. Translated, it gives CAWSVQTGTQPQHF. Variable domain in full (rest from reference TRBV30 and TRBJ1-5): SQTIHQWPATLVQPVGSPLSLECTVEGTSNPNLYWYRQAAGRGLQLLFYSVGIGQISSEVPQNLSASRPQDRQFILSSKKLLLSDSGFYLCAWSVQTGTQPQHFGDGTRLSIL.

The chain has TRBV29-1 and TRBJ2-3; D not certain. Between the trimmed V and J ends, which lost 5 bases and 0 bases, there was a span of 21 bases. The CDR3 has 17 residues. The V gene's germline CDR1 is SQVTM and CDR2 ANQGSEA. Written as DNA, the CDR3 is TGCAGCGTTTTCCGTCGGCCAAAGCGATCTAGCACAGATACGCAGTATTTT. Translating it yields CSVFRRPKRSSTDTQYF.

The chain employs TRBV15 and TRBJ2-5; the D gene is possibly TRBD2 (5 bases). This CDR3 spans 14 amino acids. CDR1 and CDR2 (germline): LNHNV, YYDKDF (reference sequence). V lost 0 bases and J 5 bases, leaving 10 bases between the germline ends. The CDR3 is CATSRDLGGETQYF. DNA for the CDR3: TGTGCCACCAGCAGAGATCTGGGCGGGGAGACCCAGTACTTC.

The sample holds a few counts of this clone. The gene calls are TRBV19 and TRBJ2-2; TRBD2 agrees at 8 bases. The CDR3 runs to 15 residues. Looked up from germline, CDR1 is LNHDA and CDR2 is SQIVND (reference sequence). The ends lost 5 bases at V and 6 bases at J; junction bases unmatched: 8. CDR3 in amino acids: CASSPGAGVAGELFF. CDR3 bases: TGTGCCAGTAGTCCGGGAGCGGGAGTGGCCGGGGAGCTGTTTTTT.

This clone has a handful of counts. The CDR3 here is CASSPYRTEETQYF. DNA of the CDR3: TGTGCCAGCTCACCATACAGAACTGAAGAGACCCAGTACTTC. The rearrangement uses TRBV18 and TRBJ2-5, with D uncertain. This CDR3 contains 14 residues. CDR1 KGHSH and CDR2 LQKENI come from the germline V gene. V shed 2 bases and J shed 3 bases, with 10 bases lying between them. Variable domain in full (rest from reference TRBV18 and TRBJ2-5): NAGVMQNPRHLVRRRGQEARLRCSPMKGHSHVYWYRQLPEEGLKFMVYLQKENIIDESGMPKERFSAEFPKEGPSILRIQQVVRGDSAAYFCASSPYRTEETQYFGPGTRLLVL.

The J gene is TRBJ2-2, the V gene TRBV5-1; TRBD1 agrees at 9 bases. CDR1 and CDR2 (germline): SGHRS, YFSETQ. Trimming removed 1 base from V and 1 base from J; junction bases left unmatched: 2. The CDR3 is 16 residues long. The CDR3 here is CASSLTGGGNTGELFF. CDR3 bases: TGCGCCAGCAGCTTGACAGGGGGCGGGAACACCGGGGAGCTGTTTTTT.

The chain's CDR3 is CSGGIYGYTF. CDR3 nucleotides: TGCAGCGGAGGGATCTATGGCTACACCTTC. The chain combines TRBV20-1 with TRBJ1-2; D gene unclear. This CDR3 region has 10 residues. Germline V gene lookup returns CDR1 DFQATT and CDR2 SNEGSKA (reference sequence).

The genes are TRBV4-1 and TRBJ1-1; 10 bases match TRBD1. V dropped 1 base and J dropped 7; count of bases not matched to a gene: 3. This CDR3 is built from 14 residues. CDR1 and CDR2 from the germline V gene are MGHRA and YSYEKL. This CDR3 is CASSQGQGAFEAFF. The CDR3 DNA is TGCGCCAGCAGCCAAGGACAGGGGGCTTTTGAAGCTTTCTTT.

This clone has more than one count but fewer than ten. V gene TRBV12-5 combines with J gene TRBJ2-7; 7 nucleotides match TRBD1. V was clipped by 4 bases and J by 6 bases; unmatched bases: 9. The CDR3 length is 14 residues. Germline assignment: CDR1 LGHNT and CDR2 FRNRAP. The CDR3: CASGSGQVFAEQYF. In DNA, the CDR3 is TGTGCTAGTGGTTCTGGACAGGTTTTCGCCGAGCAGTACTTC.